This record covers a single T cell receptor beta chain. Its antigen is still unknown. Each CDR3 protein is one row after TCRdb ran MiXCR on the 5' RACE reads. The data contain some 670,000 distinct CDR3 sequences, roughly 12% of them singletons. The sample belongs to a study of T cells after yellow fever vaccination. Study findings and constraints: Among primary-vaccination clones, most reappeared after the booster, at around 97% for CD4 and 85% to 90% for CD8.

V lost 5 bases to trimming and J lost 2 bases, with 10 bases between them. Germline loops: CDR1 DFQATT, CDR2 SNEGSKA (reference sequence). The CDR3 runs to 14 residues. The sequence was obtained from a man aged 25 to 40 who received the YFV17D yellow fever vaccine. The starting material was PBMCs, obtained on the day of the yellow fever booster vaccination. The genes are TRBV20-1 and TRBJ2-6; the D is unclear. The CDR3 loop reads CSAPPGTGANVLTF. As DNA, the CDR3 is TGCAGTGCTCCCCCCGGTACTGGGGCCAACGTCCTGACTTTC.